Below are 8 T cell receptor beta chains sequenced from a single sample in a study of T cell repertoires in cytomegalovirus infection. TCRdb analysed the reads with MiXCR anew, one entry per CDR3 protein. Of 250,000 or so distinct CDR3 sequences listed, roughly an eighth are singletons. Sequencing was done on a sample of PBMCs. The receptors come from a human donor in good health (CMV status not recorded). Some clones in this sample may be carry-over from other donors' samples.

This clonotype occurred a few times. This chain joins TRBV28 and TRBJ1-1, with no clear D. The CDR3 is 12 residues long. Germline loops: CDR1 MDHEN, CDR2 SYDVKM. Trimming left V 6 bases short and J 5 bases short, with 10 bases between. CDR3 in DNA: TGTGCCAGCAGCCGAACAAGGACTGAAGCTTTCTTT. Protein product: CASSRTRTEAFF. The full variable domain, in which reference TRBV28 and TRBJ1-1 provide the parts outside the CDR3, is DVKVTQSSRYLVKRTGEKVFLECVQDMDHENMFWYRQDPGLGLRLIYFSYDVKMKEKGDIPEGYSVSREKKERFSLILESASTNQTSMYLCASSRTRTEAFFGQGTRLTVV.

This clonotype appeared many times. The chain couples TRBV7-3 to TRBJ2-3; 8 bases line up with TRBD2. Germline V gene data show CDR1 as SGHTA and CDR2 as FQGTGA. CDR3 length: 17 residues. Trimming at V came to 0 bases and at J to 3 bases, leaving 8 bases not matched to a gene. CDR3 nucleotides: TGTGCCAGCAGCTTAACATCCAGCGGGAGTTCAACAGATACGCAGTATTTT. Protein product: CASSLTSSGSSTDTQYF. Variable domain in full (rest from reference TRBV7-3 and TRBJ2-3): GAGVSQTPSNKVTEKGKYVELRCDPISGHTALYWYRQSLGQGPEFLIYFQGTGAADDSGLPNDRFFAVRPEGSVSTLKIQRTERGDSAVYLCASSLTSSGSSTDTQYFGPGTRLTVL.

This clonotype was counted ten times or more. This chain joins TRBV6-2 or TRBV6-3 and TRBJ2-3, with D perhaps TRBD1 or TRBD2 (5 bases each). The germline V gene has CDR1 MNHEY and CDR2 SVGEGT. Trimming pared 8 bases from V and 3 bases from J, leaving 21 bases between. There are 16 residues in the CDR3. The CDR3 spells CASQHGKRGGTDTQYF. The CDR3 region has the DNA TGTGCCAGCCAACACGGGAAGAGGGGCGGTACAGATACGCAGTATTTT.

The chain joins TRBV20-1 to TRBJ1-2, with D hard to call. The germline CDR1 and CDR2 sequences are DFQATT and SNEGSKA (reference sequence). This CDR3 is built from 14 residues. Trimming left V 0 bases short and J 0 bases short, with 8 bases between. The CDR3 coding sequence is TGCAGTGCTAGAGATGAACAGCCTAACTATGGCTACACCTTC. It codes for CSARDEQPNYGYTF.

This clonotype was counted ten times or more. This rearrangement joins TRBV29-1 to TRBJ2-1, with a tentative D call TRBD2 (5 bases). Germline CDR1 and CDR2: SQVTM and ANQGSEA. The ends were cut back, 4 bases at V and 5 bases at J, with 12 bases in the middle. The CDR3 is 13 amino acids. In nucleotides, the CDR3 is TGCAGCGTTGTGACTACTCAGGACAATGAGCAGTTCTTC. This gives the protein CSVVTTQDNEQFF.

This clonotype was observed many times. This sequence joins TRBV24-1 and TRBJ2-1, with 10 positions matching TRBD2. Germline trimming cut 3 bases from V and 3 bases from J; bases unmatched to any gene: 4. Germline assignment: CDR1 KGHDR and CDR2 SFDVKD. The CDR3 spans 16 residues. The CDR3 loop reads CATSDPLAGDYNEQFF. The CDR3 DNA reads TGTGCCACCAGTGATCCCCTAGCGGGAGACTACAATGAGCAGTTCTTC.

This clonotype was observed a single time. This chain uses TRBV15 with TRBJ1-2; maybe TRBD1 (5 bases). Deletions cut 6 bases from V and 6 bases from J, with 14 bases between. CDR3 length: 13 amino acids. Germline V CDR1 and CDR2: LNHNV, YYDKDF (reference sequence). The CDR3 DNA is TGTGCCACCAGTGACAGACGGACTGATGGCTACACCTTC. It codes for CATSDRRTDGYTF. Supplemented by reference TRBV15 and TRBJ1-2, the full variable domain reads DAMVIQNPRYQVTQFGKPVTLSCSQTLNHNVMYWYQQKSSQAPKLLFHYYDKDFNNEADTPDNFQSRRPNTSFCFLDIRSPGLGDTAMYLCATSDRRTDGYTFGSGTRLTVV.

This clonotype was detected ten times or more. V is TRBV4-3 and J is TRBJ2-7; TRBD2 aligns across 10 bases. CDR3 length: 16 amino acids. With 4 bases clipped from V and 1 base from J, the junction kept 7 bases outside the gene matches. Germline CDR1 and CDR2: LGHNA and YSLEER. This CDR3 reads CASSLNLAGDSYEQYF. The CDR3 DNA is TGCGCCAGCAGCCTGAATCTAGCGGGGGATTCCTACGAGCAGTACTTC.